The rows below give T cell receptor beta chains drawn from one sample of a study of PD-1 blockade in classical Hodgkin lymphoma. Repertoires were generated with immunoSEQ multiplex PCR, while TCRdb's copy carries only in-frame clones and drops some. This sample carries roughly 9,900 clones, roughly 92% of them seen once, and the ten largest clones take 14%. Sequences were derived from peripheral blood mononuclear cells (PBMCs), sampled at baseline. These receptors originate from a human donor with classical Hodgkin lymphoma. CDR3s leave out the opening cysteine and the closing phenylalanine or tryptophan.

v_gene	j_gene	CDR3aa
TRBV4-1	TRBJ2-4	ASSHPSYRGTKNIQY
TRBV7-8	TRBJ2-2	ASSLLAGRDTGELF
TRBV7-6	TRBJ2-7	ASSLSAMGEQY
TRBV19	TRBJ2-7	ASSIVASGPPYEQY
TRBV5-4	TRBJ1-4	ASSMGGKLF
TRBV19	TRBJ1-1	ASSIMTDGTEAF
TRBV7-7	TRBJ2-3	ASSPTGTSKDTQY
TRBV18	TRBJ1-3	ASSRAPGQSGNTIY
TRBV30	TRBJ1-4	AAIFTDNEKLF
TRBV29-1	TRBJ2-1	SVKGSSYNEQF
TRBV19	TRBJ1-2	ASRSSGGLTNGYT
TRBV28	TRBJ1-5	ASTNKLRRVQPQH
TRBV19	TRBJ2-1	ASSIGSGSPASNEQF
TRBV12-5	TRBJ1-5	ASGPLGQPQH
TRBV5-1	TRBJ1-4	ASRRLTGANEKLF
TRBV30	TRBJ1-5	AWGTGPNQPQH
TRBV7-9	TRBJ2-5	ASSLAGAETQY
TRBV9	TRBJ2-3	ASSLPTSTDTQY
TRBV4-1	TRBJ2-1	ASSRGATSGYNEQF
TRBV5-1	TRBJ1-3	ASRGPDGSGNTIY
TRBV6-4	TRBJ1-4	ARSGLTGENEKLF
TRBV5-8	TRBJ1-2	ASSYRDKANYGYT
TRBV18	TRBJ2-7	ASSPPTGTSGRGEQY
TRBV13	TRBJ2-3	ASTSRLRSTDTQY
TRBV19	TRBJ2-7	ASSIRLAGAREQY
TRBV11-2	TRBJ1-5	ASSSLTGQPQH